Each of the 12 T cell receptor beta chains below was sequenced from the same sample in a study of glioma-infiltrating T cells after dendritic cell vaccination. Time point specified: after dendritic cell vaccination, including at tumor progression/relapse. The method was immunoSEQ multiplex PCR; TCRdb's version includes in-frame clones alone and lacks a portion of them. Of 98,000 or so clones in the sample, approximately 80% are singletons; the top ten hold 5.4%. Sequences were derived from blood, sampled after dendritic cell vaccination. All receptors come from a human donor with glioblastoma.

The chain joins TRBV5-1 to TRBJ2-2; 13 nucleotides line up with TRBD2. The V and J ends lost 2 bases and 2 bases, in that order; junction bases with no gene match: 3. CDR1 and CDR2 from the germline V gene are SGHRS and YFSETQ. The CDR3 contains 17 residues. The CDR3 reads CASSFLGLAGNTGELFF. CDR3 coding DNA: TGCGCCAGCAGCTTTTTGGGACTAGCGGGAAACACCGGGGAGCTGTTTTTT.

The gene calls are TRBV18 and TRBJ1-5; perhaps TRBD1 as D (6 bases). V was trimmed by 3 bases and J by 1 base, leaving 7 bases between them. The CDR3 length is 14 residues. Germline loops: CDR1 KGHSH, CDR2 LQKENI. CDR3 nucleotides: TGTGCCAGCTCACCTGACAGGAGCAATCAGCCCCAGCATTTT. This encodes CASSPDRSNQPQHF.

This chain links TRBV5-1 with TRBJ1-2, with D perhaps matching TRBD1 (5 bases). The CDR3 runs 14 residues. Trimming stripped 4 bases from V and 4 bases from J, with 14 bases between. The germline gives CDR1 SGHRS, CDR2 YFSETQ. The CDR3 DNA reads TGCGCCAGCAGCCTTGAGACAGTTTCCTATGGCTACACCTTC. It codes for CASSLETVSYGYTF.

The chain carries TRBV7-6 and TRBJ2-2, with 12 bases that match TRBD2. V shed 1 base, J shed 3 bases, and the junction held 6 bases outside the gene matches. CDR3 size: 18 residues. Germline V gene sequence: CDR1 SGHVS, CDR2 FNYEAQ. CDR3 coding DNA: TGTGCCAGCAGCTTAGGTTCTAGCGGGAGGGTATACACCGGGGAGCTGTTTTTT. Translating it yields CASSLGSSGRVYTGELFF.

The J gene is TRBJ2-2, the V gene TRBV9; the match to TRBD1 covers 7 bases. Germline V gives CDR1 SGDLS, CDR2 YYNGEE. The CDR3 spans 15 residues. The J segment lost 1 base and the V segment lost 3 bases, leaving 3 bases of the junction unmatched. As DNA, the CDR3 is TGTGCCAGCAGCGGACAGGGAAGGAACACCGGGGAGCTGTTTTTT. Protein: CASSGQGRNTGELFF.

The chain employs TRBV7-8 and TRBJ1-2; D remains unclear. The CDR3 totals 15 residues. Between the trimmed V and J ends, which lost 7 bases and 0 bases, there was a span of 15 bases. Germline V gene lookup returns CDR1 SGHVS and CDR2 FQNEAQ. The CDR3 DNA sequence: TGTGCCAGCACCCCCACAGTGACGGCTAACTATGGCTACACCTTC. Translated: CASTPTVTANYGYTF.

The CDR3 protein is CASSEGTSGHEQYF. The CDR3 DNA reads TGTGCCAGCAGTGAAGGGACTAGCGGACACGAGCAGTACTTC. This chain links TRBV6-5 with TRBJ2-7, with 11 bases identical to TRBD2. Germline V gives CDR1 MNHEY, CDR2 SVGAGI. The CDR3 runs 14 residues. V was pared by 5 bases and J by 5 bases, with 5 bases of the junction left unmatched.

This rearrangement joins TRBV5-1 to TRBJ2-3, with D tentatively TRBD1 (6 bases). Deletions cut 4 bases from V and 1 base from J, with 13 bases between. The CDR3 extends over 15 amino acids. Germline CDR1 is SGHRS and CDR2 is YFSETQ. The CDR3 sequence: CASSLGQPGTDTQYF. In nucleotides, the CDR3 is TGCGCCAGCAGCCTAGGACAGCCGGGCACAGATACGCAGTATTTT.

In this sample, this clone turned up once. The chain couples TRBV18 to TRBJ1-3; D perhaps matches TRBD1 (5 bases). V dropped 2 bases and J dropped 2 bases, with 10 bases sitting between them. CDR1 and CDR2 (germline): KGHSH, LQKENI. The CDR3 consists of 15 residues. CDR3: CASSPLGDTGNTIYF. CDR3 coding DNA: TGTGCCAGCTCACCATTAGGGGATACTGGAAACACCATATATTTT.

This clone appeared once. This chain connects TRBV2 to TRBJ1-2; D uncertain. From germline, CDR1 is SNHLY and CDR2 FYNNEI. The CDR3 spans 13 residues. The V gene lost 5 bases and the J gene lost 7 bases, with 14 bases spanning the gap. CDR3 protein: CASSHTGMGGYTF. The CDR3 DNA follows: TGTGCCAGCAGTCATACCGGGATGGGTGGCTACACCTTC.

This chain's CDR3 is CASSSDIQAKNIQYF. CDR3 sequence (DNA): TGTGCCAGCAGCTCGGACATCCAAGCCAAAAACATTCAGTACTTC. The chain couples TRBV7-9 to TRBJ2-4; D is perhaps TRBD1 (5 bases). The CDR3 consists of 15 residues. The germline V gene encodes CDR1 SEHNR and CDR2 FQNEAQ (reference sequence). V shed 4 bases and J shed 0 bases, with 10 bases lying between them.

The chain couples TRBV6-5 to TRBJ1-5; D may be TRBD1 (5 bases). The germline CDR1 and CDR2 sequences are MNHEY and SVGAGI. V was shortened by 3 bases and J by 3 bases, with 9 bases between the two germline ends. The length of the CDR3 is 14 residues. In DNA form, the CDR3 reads TGTGCCAGCAGTTATGGGGGGAACAATCAGCCCCAGCATTTT. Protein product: CASSYGGNNQPQHF.